A single sample gave rise to the 8 T cell receptor beta chains below, sequenced in a study of tumor-infiltrating lymphocytes in primary liver carcinoma. RNA and DNA were co-extracted from about 19-30 mg of unsorted bulk tissue. A primer matching the constant region was used to make TCR beta cDNA from around 550 ng of total RNA. Library construction for TCR beta comprised three nested multiplex PCR rounds performed with slightly modified ARM-PCR. Two initial PCR rounds of around 10 cycles each paired TRBV1-TRBV30 forward primers with a C-beta reverse primer. TCRdb independently ran MiXCR on the multiplex PCR reads; one entry per CDR3 protein. The repertoire has approximately 45,000 distinct CDR3 sequences, more than 70% of them found once; the top ten carry around 41%. The sequenced material came from tumor-adjacent normal liver tissue. These receptor sequences come from a woman in her 30s with primary liver carcinoma and hepatitis B virus infection.

Concerning this clonotype itself: One end of the junction fails to match germline, which may point to a read error. The CDR3 DNA reads as TGTGACAGCACCCTTTCTTACGAGCAGTACTTC. Residues: CDSTLSYEQYF. The chain uses TRBV7-9 and TRBJ2-7; D unresolved. The CDR3 is 11 amino acids. Per the germline V gene, CDR1 is SEHNR and CDR2 is FQNEAQ (reference sequence).

Note on this clonotype: At one boundary the junction diverges from the germline segment, which might be a read error. The chain links TRBV29-1 to TRBJ1-1; D uncertain. The CDR3 totals 13 residues. CDR1 and CDR2 from the germline V gene are SQVTM and ANQGSEA. The chain's CDR3 is CSVVHSMNIEAFF. The CDR3 DNA reads as TGCAGCGTCGTACACAGTATGAACATTGAAGCTTTCTTT.

About this clonotype: At one of its ends the junction is not consistent with the germline gene, which may arise from a read error. The chain links TRBV11-2 to TRBJ1-2; unclear D gene. Looked up from germline, CDR1 is SGHAT and CDR2 is FQNNGV. This CDR3 comprises 14 residues. CDR3 loop: CARCLAFVFGGYIF. CDR3 nucleotide sequence: TGTGCCAGGTGCTTAGCATTCGTGTTTGGCGGCTACATCTTC.

As concerns this clonotype: An end of the junction does not agree with germline; a read error may underlie this. The CDR3 here is CARSQGSSFSEANVLTF. The CDR3 bases are TGTGCCAGAAGCCAAGGCAGCAGCTTCTCTGAGGCCAACGTCCTGACTTTC. The chain combines TRBV5-6 with TRBJ2-6; D not resolved. Germline V CDR1 and CDR2: SGHDT, YYEEEE. The CDR3 runs to 17 residues.

Worth noting for this clonotype: One end of the junction varies from germline; a read error may be responsible. CDR3 sequence (DNA): TGTGCCAGCAGTGAAGAAAGCACGAGCACTGAAACTTTCTTT. Amino acids: CASSEESTSTETFF. V and J are TRBV6-1 and TRBJ1-1, with D hard to call. There are 14 residues in the CDR3. In germline, CDR1 is MNHNS, CDR2 SASEGT.

In regard to this clonotype: The junction differs from germline at one of its ends, possibly a read error. The chain employs TRBV11-1 and TRBJ2-5, with a weak D call TRBD1 (6 bases). Germline CDR1 SGHAT, CDR2 FQDESV (reference sequence). The CDR3 covers 14 residues. The CDR3 protein is CASSWAGATGAHYF. CDR3 nucleotides: TGTGCCAGCAGCTGGGCAGGGGCCACTGGGGCCCATTACTTC.

This clonotype was picked up one time. It is likely a read error, because the conserved phenylalanine at the end of the CDR3 is missing. This chain connects TRBV7-8 to TRBJ2-3, with 10 bases that match TRBD2. The CDR3 loop spans 16 amino acids. In germline, CDR1 is SGHVS, CDR2 FQNEAQ. The CDR3, as DNA: TGTCCCAGCAGCTTAGGAGCGGGAGGGCCTGATGATACGCAGTATTAT. It translates to CPSSLGAGGPDDTQYY.

This clonotype is labeled medium-sized. The gene calls are TRBV7-8 and TRBJ1-4; D might be TRBD1 (5 bases). This CDR3 is built from 15 residues. Germline V lookup: CDR1 SGHVS, CDR2 FQNEAQ. Trimming left V 3 bases short and J 6 bases short, with 14 bases between. Here the CDR3 DNA reads TGTGCCAGCAGCTTGGGTCGGGGCAGAGATGAAAAACTGTTTTTT. It codes for CASSLGRGRDEKLFF.